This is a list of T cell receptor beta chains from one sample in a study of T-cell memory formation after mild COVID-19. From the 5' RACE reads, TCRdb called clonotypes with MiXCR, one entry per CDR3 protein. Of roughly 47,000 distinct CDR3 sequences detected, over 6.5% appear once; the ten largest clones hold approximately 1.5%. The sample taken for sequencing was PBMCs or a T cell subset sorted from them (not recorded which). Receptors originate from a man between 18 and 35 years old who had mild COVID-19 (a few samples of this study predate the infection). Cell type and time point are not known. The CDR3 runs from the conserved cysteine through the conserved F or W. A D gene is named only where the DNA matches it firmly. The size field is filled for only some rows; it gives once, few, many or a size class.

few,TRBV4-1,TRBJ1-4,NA,CASSQDSYEEKLFF,TGCGCCAGCAGCCAAGATTCGTATGAGGAAAAACTGTTTTTT
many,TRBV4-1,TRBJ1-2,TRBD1,CASSLSGQPNSGGYTF,TGCGCCAGCAGCCTTTCGGGACAGCCTAATTCTGGCGGCTACACCTTC
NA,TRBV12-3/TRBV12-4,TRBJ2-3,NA,CASSWSRGEDTQYF,TGTGCCAGCAGTTGGAGCAGGGGAGAAGATACGCAGTATTTT
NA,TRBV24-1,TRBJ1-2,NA,CATRGEYGYTF,TGTGCCACCAGGGGCGAGTATGGCTACACCTTC
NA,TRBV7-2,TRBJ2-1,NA,CASSLRVGEQFF,TGTGCCAGCAGCCTCAGGGTCGGTGAGCAGTTCTTC
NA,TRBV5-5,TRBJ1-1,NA,CASSLGSQTEAFF,TGTGCCAGCAGCTTAGGGAGCCAGACTGAAGCTTTCTTT
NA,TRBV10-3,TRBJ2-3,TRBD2,CAISESTAGGPSTDTQYF,TGTGCCATCAGTGAGTCGACAGCGGGGGGACCTAGCACAGATACGCAGTATTTT
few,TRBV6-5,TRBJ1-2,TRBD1,CASSGGTGYGYTF,TGTGCCAGCAGCGGGGGGACAGGATATGGCTACACCTTC
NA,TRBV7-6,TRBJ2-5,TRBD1,CASSLGGQGALYF,TGTGCCAGCAGCTTAGGGGGACAGGGTGCCCTGTACTTC
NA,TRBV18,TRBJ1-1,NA,CASSAVAWGGVF,TGTGCCAGCTCAGCGGTGGCTTGGGGGGGAGTCTTT